This record covers a single TCR beta chain. Its cognate antigen is unknown. After removal of 2 bases from V and 3 bases from J, the junction contained 8 bases not matched to a gene. Germline assignment: CDR1 WSHSY and CDR2 SAAADI. The CDR3 contains 17 residues. The source of the sample is a study of cytomegalovirus exposure and HLA in healthy donors. Points from the study as a whole: For most TCR beta V segments, an earlier analysis put the productive rate at about 90% or about 30% of the time. Roughly uniform sequencing depth across donors was assumed, possibly incorrectly.

PCR involved 60 Vbeta and 13 Jbeta primers. Clones were read by immunoSEQ multiplex PCR, and TCRdb kept only the in-frame ones, dropping some. The repertoire holds about 160,000 clones, with approximately 90% as singletons. Sequences were obtained from PBMCs. This clonotype originated in a woman in her thirties in good health and CMV-seronegative. The chain employs TRBV10-2 and TRBJ2-7; TRBD1 matches 12 bases. CDR3 nucleotides: TGCGCCAGCAGTGAGAGGGCGGGACAGGGGGCGATCTACGAGCAGTACTTC. Its protein is CASSERAGQGAIYEQYF.